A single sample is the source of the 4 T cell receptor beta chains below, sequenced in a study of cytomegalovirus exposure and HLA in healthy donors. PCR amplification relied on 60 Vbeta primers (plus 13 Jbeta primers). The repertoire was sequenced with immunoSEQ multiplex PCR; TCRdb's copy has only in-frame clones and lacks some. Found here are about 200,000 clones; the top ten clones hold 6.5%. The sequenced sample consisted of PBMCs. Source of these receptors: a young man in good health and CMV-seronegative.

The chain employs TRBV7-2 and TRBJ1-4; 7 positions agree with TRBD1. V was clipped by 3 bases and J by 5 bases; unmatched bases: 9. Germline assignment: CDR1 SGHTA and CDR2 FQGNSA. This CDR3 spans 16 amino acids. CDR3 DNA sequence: TGTGCCAGCAGCTTGCCCCCGGGACAGACAAATGAAAAACTGTTTTTT. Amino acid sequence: CASSLPPGQTNEKLFF.

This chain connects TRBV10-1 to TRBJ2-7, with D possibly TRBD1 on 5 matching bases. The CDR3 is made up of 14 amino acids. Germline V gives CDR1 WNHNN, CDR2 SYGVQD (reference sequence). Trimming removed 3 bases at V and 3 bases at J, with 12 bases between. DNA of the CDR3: TGCGCCAGCAGTGAAAGGGGAACCGACTACGAGCAGTACTTC. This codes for CASSERGTDYEQYF.

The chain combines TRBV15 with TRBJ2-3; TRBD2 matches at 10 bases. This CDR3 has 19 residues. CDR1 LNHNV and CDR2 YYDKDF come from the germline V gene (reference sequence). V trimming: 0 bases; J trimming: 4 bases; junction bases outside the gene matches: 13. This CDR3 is CATSRDLRLAGRAADTQYF. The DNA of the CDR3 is TGTGCCACCAGCAGAGATCTTCGACTAGCGGGCCGGGCCGCAGATACGCAGTATTTT.

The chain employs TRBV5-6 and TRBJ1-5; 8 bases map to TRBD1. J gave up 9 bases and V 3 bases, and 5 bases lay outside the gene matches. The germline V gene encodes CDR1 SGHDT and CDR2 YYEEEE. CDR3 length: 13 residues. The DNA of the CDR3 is TGTGCCAGCAGCTCTGACAGGGGAAGGCCCCAGCATTTT. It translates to CASSSDRGRPQHF.